The 11 T cell receptor beta chains below all came from one sample that was sequenced in a study of Ad26.COV2.S vaccination and SARS-CoV-2 variants. Treatment described: 15 to 20 received Ad26.COV2.S at low or high dose, single or two shots; several received placebo; per-sample allocation not given. Vaccine and placebo recipients were sampled on day 63 after the first injection. TCRdb keeps only in-frame clones here, not all; method: immunoSEQ multiplex PCR. The data contain 360,000 or so clones, roughly 84% of them singletons. The sequencing used peripheral blood, collected in a trial of Ad26.COV2.S vaccine versus placebo. Every receptor here comes from a person aged 18 to 65 who received the Ad26.COV2.S COVID-19 vaccine or a placebo.

The rearrangement uses TRBV30 and TRBJ1-3; D call uncertain. Looked up from germline, CDR1 is GTSNPN and CDR2 is SVGIG (reference sequence). The V end lost 2 bases, the J end lost 7 bases, and 12 bases lay between the germline ends. This CDR3 has 13 residues. The CDR3 nucleotides read TGTGCCTGGAGTCCCAACACGGGGAACACCATATATTTT. This codes for CAWSPNTGNTIYF.

The chain combines TRBV5-4 with TRBJ1-2; D is uncertain. The length of the CDR3 is 12 residues. Germline CDR1 SGHNT, CDR2 YYREEE (reference sequence). V was cut by 0 bases and J by 3 bases, with 3 bases left in between. The CDR3 region is CASSLDDYGYTF. The CDR3 nucleotides are TGTGCCAGCAGCTTGGACGACTATGGCTACACCTTC.

This clone was seen a few times. Within the sample, other DNA sequences also encode this same CDR3. The chain couples TRBV5-4 to TRBJ1-5, with 7 nucleotides matching TRBD1. V gave up 2 bases and J gave up 4 bases; unmatched junction bases: 0. Germline-derived CDR1 and CDR2 are SGHNT and YYREEE (reference sequence). The CDR3 spans 13 residues. The CDR3 nucleotides read TGTGCCAGCAGCTTACAGGGGAATCAGCCCCAGCATTTT. This translates into CASSLQGNQPQHF. The whole variable domain, remainder taken from reference TRBV5-4 and TRBJ1-5, is ETGVTQSPTHLIKTRGQQVTLRCSSQSGHNTVSWYQQALGQGPQFIFQYYREEENGRGNFPPRFSGLQFPNYSSELNVNALELDDSALYLCASSLQGNQPQHFGDGTRLSIL.

The rearrangement uses TRBV9 and TRBJ2-7; D gene uncertain. Germline CDR1 is SGDLS and CDR2 is YYNGEE. CDR3 length: 12 residues. Trimming left V 0 bases short and J 2 bases short, with 3 bases between. CDR3 in DNA: TGTGCCAGCAGCGTAGGGACCTACGAGCAGTACTTC. It encodes CASSVGTYEQYF.

This rearrangement joins TRBV3-1 (or the pseudogene TRBV3-2) to TRBJ1-3; D gene ambiguous. This CDR3 region has 17 residues. Trimming stripped 0 bases from V and 9 bases from J, with 21 bases between. CDR1 and CDR2 (germline): LGHDT, YNNKEL (reference sequence). CDR3 loop: CASSQDLVGTGIGTIYF. CDR3 bases: TGTGCCAGCAGCCAAGATTTAGTGGGCACCGGGATTGGCACCATATATTTT.

Only one count was recorded for this clone. The genes are TRBV11-3 and TRBJ2-7; D perhaps matches TRBD1 (5 bases). The CDR3 contains 12 residues. Deletions cut 4 bases from V and 1 base from J, with 5 bases between. Germline assignment: CDR1 SGHNT and CDR2 YENEEA. The CDR3 loop is CASSSGSYEQYF. In DNA form, the CDR3 reads TGTGCCAGCAGCTCAGGGTCCTACGAGCAGTACTTC.

This sequence joins TRBV27 and TRBJ1-4, with D unclear. There are 16 residues in the CDR3. In germline, CDR1 is MNHEY, CDR2 SMNVEV (reference sequence). V lost 5 bases, J lost 0 bases, and 13 bases lay in between. The CDR3 coding sequence is TGTGCCAGCAGTACGACTTGGGATGCAACTAATGAAAAACTGTTTTTT. Protein: CASSTTWDATNEKLFF.

The chain employs TRBV11-2 and TRBJ2-2; D is unresolved. This CDR3 has 15 residues. Germline V gene data show CDR1 as SGHAT and CDR2 as FQNNGV. Trimming pared 1 base from V and 3 bases from J, leaving 9 bases between. CDR3 sequence reads: CASSLGDGYTGELFF. The CDR3 nucleotides are TGTGCCAGCAGCTTAGGTGATGGGTACACCGGGGAGCTGTTTTTT.

The rearrangement joins TRBV7-9 to TRBJ2-3, with D possibly being TRBD1 or TRBD2 (5 bases each). This CDR3 comprises 13 residues. V was pared by 4 bases and J by 2 bases, with 7 bases between. Germline loops: CDR1 SEHNR, CDR2 FQNEAQ (reference sequence). The CDR3 is CASSWDLTDTQYF. The CDR3 DNA reads TGTGCCAGCAGCTGGGACCTCACAGATACGCAGTATTTT.

The V and J genes are TRBV6-4 and TRBJ1-1; D unresolved. This CDR3 has 14 amino acids. Between the trimmed V and J ends, which lost 6 bases and 1 base, there was a span of 12 bases. The germline V gene has CDR1 MRHNA and CDR2 SNTAGT. CDR3 sequence (DNA): TGTGCCAGCAGGGCAGGTGCGGCGAACACTGAAGCTTTCTTT. It codes for CASRAGAANTEAFF.

V gene TRBV23-1 combines with J gene TRBJ1-1, with a possible D match to TRBD1 (6 bases). TRBV23-1 is sorted into the ORF group, with uncertain function. The CDR3 spans 15 residues. V shed 9 bases and J shed 10 bases, with 27 bases lying between them. In nucleotides, the CDR3 is TGCGCCAGTGACATCACCCGACAGGAGCTCCCTGCAGCTTTCTTT. It specifies CASDITRQELPAAFF.